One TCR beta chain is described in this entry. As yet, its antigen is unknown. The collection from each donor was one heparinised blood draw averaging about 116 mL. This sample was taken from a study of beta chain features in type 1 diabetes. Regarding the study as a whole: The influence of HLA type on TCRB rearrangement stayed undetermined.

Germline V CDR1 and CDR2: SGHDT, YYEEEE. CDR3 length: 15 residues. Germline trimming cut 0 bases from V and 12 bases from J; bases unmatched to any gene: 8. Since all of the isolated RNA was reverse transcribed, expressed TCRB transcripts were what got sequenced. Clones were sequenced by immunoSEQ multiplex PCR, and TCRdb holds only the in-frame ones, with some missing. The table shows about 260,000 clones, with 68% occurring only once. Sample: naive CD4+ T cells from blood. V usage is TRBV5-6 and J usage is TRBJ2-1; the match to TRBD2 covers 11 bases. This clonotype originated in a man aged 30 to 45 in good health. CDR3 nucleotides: TGTGCCAGCAGCTTGGCACTAGCGGGAGTTGTTGTGCAGTTCTTC. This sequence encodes CASSLALAGVVVQFF.